Listed below are T cell receptor beta chains from one sample, sequenced in a study of blood T cells in healthy people across ages. TCRdb re-analysed the 5' RACE reads in MiXCR, keeping a single row per CDR3 protein. Seen here are roughly 570,000 distinct CDR3 sequences, roughly a quarter observed once, and the top ten hold about 18%. Sequenced input: blood. These receptors all come from a woman in her seventies in good health. CDR3s include the opening cysteine and the closing phenylalanine or tryptophan. The D gene is left open where the match is weak. The size field is filled for only some rows; it gives once, few, many or a size class.

TGTGCCAGCAGTACGCAGGGATTTGGCTACACCTTC	CASSTQGFGYTF	few	TRBV27	TRBJ1-2	.
TGTGCCAGCAGCTTCAGGACAGGGACCTCTGGGGCCAACGTCCTGACTTTC	CASSFRTGTSGANVLTF	.	TRBV5-5	TRBJ2-6	TRBD1
TGCAGCGTGACCGGAGGGGGAAAACTGTTTTTT	CSVTGGGKLFF	many	TRBV29-1	TRBJ1-4	.
TGCGCCAGCAGCTTGGTTACAGGGGGATCTGGGGCCAACGTCCTGACTTTC	CASSLVTGGSGANVLTF	.	TRBV5-1	TRBJ2-6	TRBD1
TGCGCCAGCAGCCCGGGGACTAGCGGGACTCCCACCGGGGAGCTGTTTTTT	CASSPGTSGTPTGELFF	.	TRBV5-1	TRBJ2-2	TRBD2
TGCGCCAGCAGCTCCCTAACGGGGGACGCCACCGGGGAGCTGTTTTTT	CASSSLTGDATGELFF	.	TRBV5-1	TRBJ2-2	.
TGTGCCAGCAGCGTTTCCCGACAGGGGTCGGGCTACACCTTC	CASSVSRQGSGYTF	.	TRBV7-2	TRBJ1-2	TRBD1
TGTGCCAGCATTGAGGACAGGGACGGCTATGGCTACACCTTC	CASIEDRDGYGYTF	.	TRBV6-2/TRBV6-3	TRBJ1-2	TRBD1
TGTGCCACCGCTTGGGGGAGCTCCTCTGGGGCCAACGTCCTGACTTTC	CATAWGSSSGANVLTF	few	TRBV2	TRBJ2-6	.
TGTGCCAGCAGTGAATCGGGAAAGGGCTACACCTTC	CASSESGKGYTF	.	TRBV25-1	TRBJ1-2	.
TGTGCCAGCAGTCCAAGGACAGGGGGCGTCCGCGGTCAGCCCCAGCATTTT	CASSPRTGGVRGQPQHF	.	TRBV6-1	TRBJ1-5	TRBD1
TGTGCCAGCAGCTTAAACGCACTTGACTATGGCTACACCTTC	CASSLNALDYGYTF	few	TRBV7-2	TRBJ1-2	.
TGTGCCTGGAGTGGCATACTTGTGGGATCCCTCCACTTT	CAWSGILVGSLHF	few	TRBV30	TRBJ1-6	.
TGCGCCAGCAGCTTGGGAGGCAGGGTAGACACTGAAGCTTTCTTT	CASSLGGRVDTEAFF	few	TRBV5-1	TRBJ1-1	.
TGTGCCAGCAGTTTGGCAGGTTCGAATGGCTACACCTTC	CASSLAGSNGYTF	few	TRBV12-3/TRBV12-4	TRBJ1-2	.
TGTGCCAGCAGAAGACAGGGGGGCGCTGAAGCTTTCTTT	CASRRQGGAEAFF	many	TRBV12-3/TRBV12-4	TRBJ1-1	TRBD1